One sample yielded the 12 T cell receptor beta chains listed below, sequenced in a study of PD-L1 blockade in urothelial cancer. Assay used: immunoSEQ multiplex PCR; TCRdb lists only in-frame clones, some missing. Of around 25,000 clones listed, around nine tenths are singletons. The sample here was PBMCs, taken around atezolizumab (anti-PD-L1) treatment. The receptor set was obtained from a man aged 50 or older with urothelial cancer.

V usage is TRBV7-3 and J usage is TRBJ1-1; 10 bases match TRBD1. The CDR3 is made up of 15 amino acids. With 5 bases clipped from V and 8 bases from J, the junction kept 11 bases outside the gene matches. Germline assignment: CDR1 SGHTA and CDR2 FQGTGA. Here the CDR3 DNA reads TGTGCCAGCAGCCCGAGGGGGGGACAGGGGACCGAAGCTTTCTTT. This translates into CASSPRGGQGTEAFF.

CDR3 in DNA: TGTGCCAGCAGCTTAGAAGTTACTAGCGGGAGGGAAAGACAGTTCTTC. This encodes CASSLEVTSGRERQFF. The V and J genes are TRBV7-2 and TRBJ2-1; 13 bases map to TRBD2. The CDR3 consists of 16 residues. Germline-derived CDR1 and CDR2 are SGHTA and FQGNSA. The junction had 10 bases not matched to a gene; V was cut back by 1 base and J by 13 bases.

The J gene is TRBJ1-6, the V gene TRBV5-1; unclear D gene. Looked up from germline, CDR1 is SGHRS and CDR2 is YFSETQ. Trimming cost V 3 bases and J 14 bases, with 12 bases left between them. The CDR3 consists of 12 residues. The DNA of the CDR3 is TGCGCCAGCAGCTCCCCGGGTCTCTCCCTCCACTTT. Protein: CASSSPGLSLHF.

This chain links TRBV14 with TRBJ1-5; possibly TRBD1 for D (6 bases). Trimming removed 5 bases from V and 3 bases from J, with 17 bases in between. CDR1 and CDR2 from the germline V gene are SGHDN and FVKESK. The CDR3 length is 16 residues. CDR3 sequence (DNA): TGTGCCAGCAGCTCCGAACGGGGGGACAACAATCAGCCCCAGCATTTT. Translating it yields CASSSERGDNNQPQHF. Filled out from reference TRBV14 and TRBJ1-5, the complete variable domain reads EAGVTQFPSHSVIEKGQTVTLRCDPISGHDNLYWYRRVMGKEIKFLLHFVKESKQDESGMPNNRFLAERTGGTYSTLKVQPAELEDSGVYFCASSSERGDNNQPQHFGDGTRLSIL.

The gene calls are TRBV19 and TRBJ2-7; tentative D call: TRBD1 (6 bases). V lost 5 bases and J 2 bases, leaving 10 bases between the germline ends. Looked up from germline, CDR1 is LNHDA and CDR2 is SQIVND (reference sequence). The CDR3 consists of 13 residues. The CDR3 is CASSPGHPYEQYF. CDR3 DNA sequence: TGTGCCAGTAGTCCGGGACACCCCTACGAGCAGTACTTC. The entire variable domain, with the rest obtained from reference TRBV19 and TRBJ2-7, is as follows: DGGITQSPKYLFRKEGQNVTLSCEQNLNHDAMYWYRQDPGQGLRLIYYSQIVNDFQKGDIAEGYSVSREKKESFPLTVTSAQKNPTAFYLCASSPGHPYEQYFGPGTRLTVT.

This clone was counted between two and nine times. This chain connects TRBV5-1 to TRBJ2-2; 7 bases are a match to TRBD1. The CDR3 has 15 residues. Germline CDR1 reads SGHRS; CDR2 reads YFSETQ. Trimming at V came to 4 bases and at J to 3 bases, leaving 6 bases not matched to a gene. The CDR3 here is CASSGVQGDTGELFF. DNA for the CDR3: TGCGCCAGCAGCGGGGTGCAGGGGGACACCGGGGAGCTGTTTTTT.

This clone showed up just once. The chain has TRBV27 and TRBJ2-1; the match to TRBD2 covers 14 bases. After removal of 2 bases from V and 5 bases from J, the junction contained 2 bases not matched to a gene. This CDR3 region has 16 residues. Germline V CDR1 and CDR2: MNHEY, SMNVEV (reference sequence). CDR3 DNA: TGTGCCAGCAGTTTACTGGGACTAGCGGGGGACAATGAGCAGTTCTTC. Translation: CASSLLGLAGDNEQFF.

The J gene is TRBJ2-1, the V gene TRBV7-9, with D possibly TRBD2 on 6 matching bases. This CDR3 is built from 15 residues. Germline CDR1 SEHNR, CDR2 FQNEAQ (reference sequence). V was shortened by 7 bases and J by 0 bases, with 13 bases between the two germline ends. This chain's CDR3 is CASTWTTSSYNEQFF. In DNA, the CDR3 is TGTGCCAGCACCTGGACTACCAGCTCCTACAATGAGCAGTTCTTC.

The rearrangement links TRBV7-3 to TRBJ2-1; 10 nucleotides line up with TRBD2. Germline assignment: CDR1 SGHTA and CDR2 FQGTGA. There are 15 residues in the CDR3. Unmatched junction bases numbered 5, after V lost 2 bases and J lost 7 bases. The chain's CDR3 is CASSLLAGDRNEQFF. The CDR3 DNA reads as TGTGCCAGCAGCTTACTAGCGGGGGATAGAAATGAGCAGTTCTTC.

This clone was counted a few times. In nucleotides, the CDR3 is TGTGCCAGCAGTTACCCCTGGGACGGAGCGGGCTATGGCTACACCTTC. It yields the protein CASSYPWDGAGYGYTF. This chain links TRBV6-6 with TRBJ1-2; D is perhaps TRBD1 (5 bases). V lost 2 bases and J lost 4, with 17 bases in between. CDR1 is MNHNY, CDR2 SVGAGI, per germline (reference sequence). This CDR3 region has 16 residues.

The J gene is TRBJ2-2, the V gene TRBV11-2; perhaps TRBD1 as D (5 bases). This CDR3 is 13 amino acids long. V was trimmed by 5 bases and J by 7 bases, leaving 11 bases between them. Looked up from germline, CDR1 is SGHAT and CDR2 is FQNNGV. The CDR3 bases are TGTGCCAGCAGCCTTCGACAGATCGGGGAGCTGTTTTTT. The encoded protein is CASSLRQIGELFF.

The chain has TRBV27 and TRBJ1-2; 8 nucleotides match TRBD1. CDR3 length: 15 residues. Germline V CDR1 and CDR2: MNHEY, SMNVEV (reference sequence). Germline trimming cut 9 bases from V and 1 base from J; bases unmatched to any gene: 10. CDR3 amino acids: CASIFRQGNNYGYTF. CDR3 DNA sequence: TGTGCCAGTATATTCCGACAGGGGAATAACTATGGCTACACCTTC.